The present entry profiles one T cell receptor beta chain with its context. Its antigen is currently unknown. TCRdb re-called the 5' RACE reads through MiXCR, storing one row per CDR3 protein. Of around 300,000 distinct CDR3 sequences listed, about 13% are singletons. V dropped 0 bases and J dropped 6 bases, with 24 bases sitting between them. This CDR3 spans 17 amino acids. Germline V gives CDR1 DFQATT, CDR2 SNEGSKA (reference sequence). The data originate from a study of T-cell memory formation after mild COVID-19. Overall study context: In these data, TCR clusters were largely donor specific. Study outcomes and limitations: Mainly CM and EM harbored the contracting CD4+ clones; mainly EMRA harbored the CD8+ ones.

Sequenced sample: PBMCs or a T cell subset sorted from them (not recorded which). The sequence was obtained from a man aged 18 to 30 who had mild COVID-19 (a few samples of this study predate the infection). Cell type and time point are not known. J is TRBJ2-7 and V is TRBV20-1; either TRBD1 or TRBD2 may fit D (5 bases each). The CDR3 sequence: CSARDSFGRGQGGEQYF. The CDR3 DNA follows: TGCAGTGCTAGAGATTCCTTCGGTCGGGGCCAGGGCGGCGAGCAGTACTTC.